This T cell receptor beta chain was obtained from a study of T-cell reconstitution after alpha-beta-depleted transplantation in children. This clonotype came up a few times. This CDR3 is 19 amino acids long. CDR1 is SGDLS, CDR2 YYNGEE, per germline. The ends lost 1 base at V and 0 bases at J; junction bases unmatched: 13. Unique molecular identifiers featured in how the TCRbeta library was prepared. MiXCR, run by TCRdb on the PCR reads, gives a single entry per CDR3 protein. The sample has around 380,000 distinct CDR3 sequences; approximately 10% are singletons. The receptor was derived from a human donor who donated a stem cell graft to a child with acute myeloid leukemia. The rearrangement links TRBV9 to TRBJ2-1, with TRBD2 matching over 7 bases. Here the sequenced sample was PBMCs from the stem cell graft donor, taken from the stem cell graft. CDR3 in amino acids: CASSVRGLADQSSYNEQFF. Here the CDR3 DNA reads TGTGCCAGCAGCGTACGAGGTCTAGCGGACCAGAGCTCCTACAATGAGCAGTTCTTC.